This T cell receptor beta chain derives from a study of blood T cell repertoires in COVID-19. In the study overall: Material from acute and convalescent COVID-19 was sourced from the United States, Italy and Spain.

J gave up 8 bases and V 6 bases, and 7 bases lay outside the gene matches. This CDR3 has 13 amino acids. CDR1 and CDR2 from the germline V gene are LGHNT and FRNRAP. Profiling relied on immunoSEQ multiplex PCR, and the TCRdb table lists in-frame clones only, not all of them. The sample holds hundreds of thousands of clones, roughly 87% seen once. Recruitment covered 20 to 25 US areas and drew participants whose ages spanned roughly 18 to 90 years. Participant-reported clinical history was the basis for cohort assignment. The sequenced sample consisted of PBMCs or T cells enriched from blood (not recorded which). The receptor's source is a woman younger than 45 who had recovered from COVID-19. The chain links TRBV12-5 to TRBJ1-2; TRBD1 aligns across 9 bases. The CDR3 nucleotides are TGTGCTAGTGGCCTAACAGGGGGCCGAGGCTACACCTTC. As protein: CASGLTGGRGYTF.